These 14 T cell receptor beta chains were sequenced from one sample in a study of regulatory T cells in long-lasting Graves disease. Time point noted: persistent/refractory GD, antithyroid drugs over 5 years with positive TRAb. PBMC RNA served as the TCR library source. Through Arm-PCR of CDR3 regions and iRepertoire HTBI primers, TCR beta libraries were built. Each CDR3 protein is one row after TCRdb ran MiXCR on the multiplex PCR reads. The table shows roughly 700,000 distinct CDR3 sequences, with about 32% occurring only once. Sequencing was performed on peripheral blood mononuclear cells (PBMCs), taken when the disease was refractory, from a patient treated with antithyroid drugs. The receptors derive from a female donor with Graves disease.

A single count supports this clonotype. V usage is TRBV7-3 and J usage is TRBJ2-3, with D possibly matching TRBD2 (6 bases). Germline loops: CDR1 SGHTA, CDR2 FQGTGA. This CDR3 has 15 residues. V lost 2 bases and J lost 4, with 13 bases in between. CDR3 bases: TGTGCCAGCAGCTTAGGGACGGGAGTGTCAGATACGCAGTATTTT. Its translation: CASSLGTGVSDTQYF. Together with reference TRBV7-3 and TRBJ2-3, the CDR3 gives the full variable domain: GAGVSQTPSNKVTEKGKYVELRCDPISGHTALYWYRQSLGQGPEFLIYFQGTGAADDSGLPNDRFFAVRPEGSVSTLKIQRTERGDSAVYLCASSLGTGVSDTQYFGPGTRLTVL.

The chain recombines TRBV7-9 with TRBJ1-1, with D unclear. V lost 2 bases and J 3 bases, leaving 7 bases between the germline ends. The CDR3 is 13 residues long. The germline gives CDR1 SEHNR, CDR2 FQNEAQ (reference sequence). CDR3 sequence (DNA): TGTGCCAGCAGCTTAAGGGCAGACACTGAAGCTTTCTTT. Protein product: CASSLRADTEAFF. The full variable domain, with the rest looked up from reference TRBV7-9 and TRBJ1-1, is DTGVSQNPRHKITKRGQNVTFRCDPISEHNRLYWYRQTLGQGPEFLTYFQNEAQLEKSRLLSDRFSAERPKGSFSTLEIQRTEQGDSAMYLCASSLRADTEAFFGQGTRLTVV.

This clonotype was counted ten times or more. The V and J genes are TRBV11-2 and TRBJ1-4; D is unresolved. V was clipped by 4 bases and J by 8 bases, with 11 bases between them. Germline CDR1 SGHAT, CDR2 FQNNGV. The CDR3 consists of 13 residues. CDR3 amino acids: CASSSPVLEKLFF. In DNA, the CDR3 is TGTGCCAGCAGCTCACCGGTCTTGGAAAAACTGTTTTTT.

There are many counts of this clonotype. The chain links TRBV28 to TRBJ1-1; the D gene is possibly TRBD1 (5 bases). With 2 bases removed from V and 0 bases from J, the gap between germline ends came to 10 bases. The CDR3 totals 15 residues. CDR1 is MDHEN and CDR2 is SYDVKM in the germline V gene. CDR3 in amino acids: CASSLPGTVNTEAFF. CDR3 nucleotide sequence: TGTGCCAGCAGTTTACCCGGGACCGTGAACACTGAAGCTTTCTTT.

In this sample, this clonotype turned up a few times. V and J are TRBV5-6 and TRBJ1-2; D remains unclear. V shed 1 base and J shed 4 bases, with 17 bases lying between them. CDR3 length: 16 residues. Germline V CDR1 and CDR2: SGHDT, YYEEEE. DNA for the CDR3: TGTGCCAGCAGCTTGTATCCGCCGGGAAGAAGCTATGGCTACACCTTC. It translates to CASSLYPPGRSYGYTF.

This chain links TRBV30 with TRBJ1-2; D gene uncertain. The germline V gene encodes CDR1 GTSNPN and CDR2 SVGIG (reference sequence). Trimming pared 0 bases from V and 4 bases from J, leaving 9 bases between. The CDR3 length is 13 residues. As DNA, the CDR3 is TGTGCCTGGAGTGTACAAGGGAGCTATGGCTACACCTTC. Translating gives CAWSVQGSYGYTF.

This clonotype has a single count. V and J are TRBV5-1 and TRBJ1-6, with 10 bases matching TRBD1. The CDR3 has 14 residues. Germline V gene data show CDR1 as SGHRS and CDR2 as YFSETQ. Trimming at V came to 4 bases and at J to 8 bases, leaving 3 bases not matched to a gene. The CDR3 sequence: CASSHGTGDSPLHF. The CDR3 coding sequence is TGCGCCAGCAGCCACGGGACAGGGGATTCACCCCTCCACTTT.

V usage is TRBV5-6 and J usage is TRBJ1-1; D not certain. Germline-derived CDR1 and CDR2 are SGHDT and YYEEEE. Deletions cut 6 bases from V and 0 bases from J, with 6 bases between. The CDR3 runs 12 residues. The DNA of the CDR3 is TGTGCCAGCACCCATTTGAACACTGAAGCTTTCTTT. It yields the protein CASTHLNTEAFF.

J is TRBJ1-4 and V is TRBV7-9; 8 bases align to TRBD1. The germline CDR1 and CDR2 sequences are SEHNR and FQNEAQ (reference sequence). J was trimmed by 6 bases and V by 5 bases; bases with no gene match: 5. The CDR3 runs to 14 residues. CDR3 DNA: TGTGCCAGCAGCAAGACAGGGGAGGATGAAAAACTGTTTTTT. It is translated as CASSKTGEDEKLFF.

This clonotype has a handful of counts. CDR3 DNA sequence: TGTGCCAGCAGCCAAATGACAGGGGATCTCGAAAAACTGTTTTTT. It is translated as CASSQMTGDLEKLFF. The rearrangement links TRBV14 to TRBJ1-4; the match to TRBD1 covers 8 bases. Germline trimming cut 2 bases from V and 8 bases from J; bases unmatched to any gene: 7. The CDR3 is 15 residues long. Per the germline V gene, CDR1 is SGHDN and CDR2 is FVKESK.

The chain uses TRBV9 and TRBJ1-5, with 7 positions matching TRBD1. Germline CDR1 is SGDLS and CDR2 is YYNGEE. CDR3 length equals 14 residues. The V and J ends lost 0 bases and 4 bases, in that order; junction bases with no gene match: 1. The CDR3 region has the DNA TGTGCCAGCAGCGTAGCAGGGGGAAATCAGCCCCAGCATTTT. Protein product: CASSVAGGNQPQHF.

The V and J genes are TRBV28 and TRBJ2-7; D gene unclear. Trimming cost V 8 bases and J 0 bases, with 11 bases left between them. The CDR3 consists of 13 residues. The germline V gene encodes CDR1 MDHEN and CDR2 SYDVKM. For the CDR3, the DNA is TGTGCCAGCTGGCCGGCGCTCTCCTACGAGCAGTACTTC. Its translation: CASWPALSYEQYF.

This clonotype turned up a few times. J is TRBJ1-5 and V is TRBV11-2, with D perhaps matching TRBD1 (6 bases). Per the germline V gene, CDR1 is SGHAT and CDR2 is FQNNGV. The CDR3 has 15 residues. Trimming stripped 2 bases from V and 5 bases from J, with 13 bases between. CDR3 coding DNA: TGTGCCAGCAGCTTATCGGGGGCCCAGGATCAGCCCCAGCATTTT. It is translated as CASSLSGAQDQPQHF.

As to this clonotype: It may be a read error: a sequence one base away is much more abundant. This rearrangement joins TRBV28 to TRBJ2-7, with 13 bases matching TRBD2. The CDR3 length is 16 residues. In germline, CDR1 is MDHEN, CDR2 SYDVKM. CDR3 DNA sequence: TGTACCAGCAGCCCAACGGGACTAGCGGGGTTCTACGAGCAGTACTTC. Protein product: CTSSPTGLAGFYEQYF.